Listed below are T cell receptor beta chains from one sample, sequenced in a study of radiotherapy plus CTLA-4 blockade in lung cancer. Clones were sequenced by immunoSEQ multiplex PCR, and TCRdb holds only the in-frame ones, with some missing. The sample holds tens of thousands of clones, 65% to 80% seen once. The material was peripheral blood, obtained from a patient treated with radiotherapy plus ipilimumab. The receptors here all came from a human donor with non-small cell lung cancer who had a complete response to radiotherapy plus ipilimumab. Each CDR3 is given with its conserved first and last residue. The D gene is left open where the match is weak.

d_call j_call v_call cdr3_aa cdr3_nt
TRBD1 TRBJ1-6 TRBV19 CASSNRGPGSPLHF TGTGCCAGTAGTAACAGGGGTCCAGGTTCACCCCTCCACTTT
NA TRBJ1-3 TRBV15 CATSRDQLVSGNTIYF TGTGCCACCAGCAGAGATCAACTGGTCTCTGGAAACACCATATATTTT
TRBD2 TRBJ2-3 TRBV6-1 CASSGAGGGTDTQYF TGTGCCAGCAGTGGCGCTGGGGGGGGCACAGATACGCAGTATTTT
NA TRBJ1-1 TRBV11-2 CASSLGSGEAFF TGTGCCAGCAGCTTAGGCTCGGGAGAAGCTTTCTTT
TRBD2 TRBJ2-6 TRBV7-2 CASSLLAGSSGANVLTF TGTGCCAGCAGCTTATTAGCGGGGAGCTCTGGGGCCAACGTCCTGACTTTC
NA TRBJ1-2 TRBV7-9 CASSPDYGHYGYTF TGTGCCAGCAGCCCGGACTATGGTCACTATGGCTACACCTTC
NA TRBJ1-2 TRBV7-9 CASSSGGWGRIYSYTF TGTGCCAGCAGCTCGGGGGGTTGGGGACGGATCTATAGCTACACCTTC
NA TRBJ1-3 TRBV6-5 CASRTSGSGNTIYF TGTGCCAGCAGAACCTCAGGATCTGGAAACACCATATATTTT
NA TRBJ1-1 TRBV6-5 CASSYGAMNTEAFF TGTGCCAGCAGTTACGGGGCAATGAACACTGAAGCTTTCTTT
NA TRBJ1-2 TRBV2 CASSNRYGYTF TGTGCCAGCAGTAACAGATATGGCTACACCTTC